This record concerns one T cell receptor beta chain sequence. TRB amplification used roughly 250 ng of peripheral blood genomic DNA. These data belong to a study of T cell clusters in autoimmune cytopenias. This CDR3 contains 15 residues. Germline V CDR1 and CDR2: MNHEY, SMNVEV (reference sequence). Multiplex touch-down PCR amplified TRB using TRB-A and TRB-B pools in one tube. TCRdb reprocessed the multiplex PCR reads, keeping one entry per CDR3 protein, no DNA. This sample's table reports around 9,500 distinct CDR3 sequences. Sequencing was done on a sample of peripheral blood. The sequence was collected from a human donor with an autoimmune cytopenia or autoimmune hepatitis (not recorded which). The V call is TRBV27, the J call TRBJ1-2. CDR3 amino acids: CASSNNKLGFGGYTF.